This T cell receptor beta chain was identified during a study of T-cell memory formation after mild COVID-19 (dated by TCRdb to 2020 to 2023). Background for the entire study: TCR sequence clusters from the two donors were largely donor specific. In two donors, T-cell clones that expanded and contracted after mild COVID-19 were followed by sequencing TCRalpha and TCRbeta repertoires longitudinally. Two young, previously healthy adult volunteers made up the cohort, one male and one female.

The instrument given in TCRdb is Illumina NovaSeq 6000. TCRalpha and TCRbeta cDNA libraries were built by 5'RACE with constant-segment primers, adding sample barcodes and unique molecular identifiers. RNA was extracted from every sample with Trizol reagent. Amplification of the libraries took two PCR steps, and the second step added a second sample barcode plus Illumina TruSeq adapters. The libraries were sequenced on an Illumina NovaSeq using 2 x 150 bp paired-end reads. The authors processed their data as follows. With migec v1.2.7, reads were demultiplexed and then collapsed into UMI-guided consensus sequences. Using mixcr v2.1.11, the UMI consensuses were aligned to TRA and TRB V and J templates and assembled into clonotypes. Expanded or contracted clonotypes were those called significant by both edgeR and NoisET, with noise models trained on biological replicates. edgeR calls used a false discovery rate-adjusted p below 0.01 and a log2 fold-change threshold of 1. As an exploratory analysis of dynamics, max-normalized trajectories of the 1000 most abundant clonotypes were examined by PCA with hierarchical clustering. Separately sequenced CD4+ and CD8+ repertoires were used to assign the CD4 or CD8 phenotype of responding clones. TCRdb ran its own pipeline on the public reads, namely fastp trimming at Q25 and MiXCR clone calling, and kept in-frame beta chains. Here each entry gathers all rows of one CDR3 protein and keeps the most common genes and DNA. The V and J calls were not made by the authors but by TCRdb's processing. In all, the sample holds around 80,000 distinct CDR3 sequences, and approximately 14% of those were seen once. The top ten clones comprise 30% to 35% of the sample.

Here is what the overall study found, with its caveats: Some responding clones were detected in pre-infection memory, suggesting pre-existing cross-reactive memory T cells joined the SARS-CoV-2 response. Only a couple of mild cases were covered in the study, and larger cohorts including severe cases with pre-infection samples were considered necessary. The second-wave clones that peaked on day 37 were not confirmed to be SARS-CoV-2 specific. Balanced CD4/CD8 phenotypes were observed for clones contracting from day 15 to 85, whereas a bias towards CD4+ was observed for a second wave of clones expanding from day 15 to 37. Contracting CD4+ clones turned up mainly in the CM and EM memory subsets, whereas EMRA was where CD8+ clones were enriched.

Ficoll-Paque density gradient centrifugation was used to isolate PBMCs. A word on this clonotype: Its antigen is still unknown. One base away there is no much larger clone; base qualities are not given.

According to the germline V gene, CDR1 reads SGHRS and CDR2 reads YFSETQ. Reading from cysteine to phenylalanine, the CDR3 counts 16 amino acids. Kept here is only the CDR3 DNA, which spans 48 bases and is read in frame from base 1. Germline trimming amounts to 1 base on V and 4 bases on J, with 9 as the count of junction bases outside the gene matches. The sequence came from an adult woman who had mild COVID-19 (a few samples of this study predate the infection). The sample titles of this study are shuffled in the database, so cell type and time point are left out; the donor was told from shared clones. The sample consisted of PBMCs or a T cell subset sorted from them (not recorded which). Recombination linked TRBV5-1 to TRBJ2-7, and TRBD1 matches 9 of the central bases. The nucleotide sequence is TGCGCCAGCAGCTTGTCCCCCGACAGGGGGTTTTACGAGCAGTACTTC. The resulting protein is CASSLSPDRGFYEQYF.